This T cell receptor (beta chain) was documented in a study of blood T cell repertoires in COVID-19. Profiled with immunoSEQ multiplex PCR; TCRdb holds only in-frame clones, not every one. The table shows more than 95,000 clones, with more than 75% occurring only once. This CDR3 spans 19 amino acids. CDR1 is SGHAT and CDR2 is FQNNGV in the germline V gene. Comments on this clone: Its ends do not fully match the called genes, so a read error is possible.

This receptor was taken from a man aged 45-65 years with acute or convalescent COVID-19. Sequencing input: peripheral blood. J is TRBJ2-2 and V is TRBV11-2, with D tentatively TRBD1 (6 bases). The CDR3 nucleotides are TGTGCCAGTCCCTGGCAGGGAAGATGCCTGGGGGCTTGCAGCCGGGGAGCTGTTTTT. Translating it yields CASPWQGRCLGACSRGAVF.